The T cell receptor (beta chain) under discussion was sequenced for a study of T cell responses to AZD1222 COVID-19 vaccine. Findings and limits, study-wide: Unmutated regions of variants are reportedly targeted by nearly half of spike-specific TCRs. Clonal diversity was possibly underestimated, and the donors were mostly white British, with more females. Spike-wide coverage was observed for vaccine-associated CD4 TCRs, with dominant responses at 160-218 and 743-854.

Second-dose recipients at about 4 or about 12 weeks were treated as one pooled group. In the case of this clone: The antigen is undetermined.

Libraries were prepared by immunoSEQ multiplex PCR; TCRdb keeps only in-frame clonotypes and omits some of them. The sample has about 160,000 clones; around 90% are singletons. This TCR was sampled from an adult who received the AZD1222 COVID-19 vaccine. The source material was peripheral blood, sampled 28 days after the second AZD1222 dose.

DNA for the CDR3: TGTGCCAGCAGCTTGGCACTAGCGGAGGGGGAGACCCAGTACTTC. This encodes CASSLALAEGETQYF. This chain links TRBV5-6 with TRBJ2-5, with 8 bases aligning to TRBD2. Germline assignment: CDR1 SGHDT and CDR2 YYEEEE. Unmatched junction bases numbered 6, after V lost 0 bases and J lost 5 bases. The length of the CDR3 is 15 residues.